The sequence of this T cell receptor beta chain was determined in a study of blood T cell repertoires in COVID-19. Study-wide context: Italy, Spain and the United States were the sources of the convalescent and acute COVID-19 samples. Nucleic acid was either cDNA or gDNA, and it came from T cells, B-cell-depleted T cells, or PBMCs.

In regard to this clone: This CDR3 is also generated by other DNA sequences in the sample.

V shed 3 bases and J shed 5 bases, with 7 bases lying between them. The CDR3 runs to 12 residues. Methods used by the authors: By means of reference gene primer amplification, nucleated cell counts were estimated. TCRdb's table, derived via immunoSEQ multiplex PCR, lists solely in-frame clones and lacks some. V and J calls and clone size follow that table, whereas D and trimming were derived from the DNA. The sample carries 180,000 or so clones, around nine tenths recorded once. The sequence derives from a man aged 18 to 30 with active or convalescent COVID-19. The gene calls are TRBV12-3 or TRBV12-4 and TRBJ2-5, with TRBD1 as a possible D gene (6 bases). Sequencing was performed on peripheral blood. CDR3: CASSLRGETQYF. The DNA for the CDR3 is TGTGCCAGCAGTTTGAGGGGGGAGACCCAGTACTTC.